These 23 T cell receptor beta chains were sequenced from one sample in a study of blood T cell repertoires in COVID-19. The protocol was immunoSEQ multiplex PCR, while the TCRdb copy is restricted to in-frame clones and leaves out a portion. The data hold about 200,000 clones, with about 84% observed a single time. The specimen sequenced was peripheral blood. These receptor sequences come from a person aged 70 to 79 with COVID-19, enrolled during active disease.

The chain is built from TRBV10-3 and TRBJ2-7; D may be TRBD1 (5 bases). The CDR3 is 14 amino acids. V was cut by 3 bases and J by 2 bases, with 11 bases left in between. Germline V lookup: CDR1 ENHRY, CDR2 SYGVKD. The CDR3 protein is CAISDGQGPYEQYF. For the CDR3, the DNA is TGTGCCATCAGTGATGGGCAGGGTCCCTACGAGCAGTACTTC.

The CDR3 DNA is TGTGCCAGCAGCCTGAGCGGCGGGCCAATCACCGGGGAGCTGTTTTTT. Amino acids: CASSLSGGPITGELFF. This chain connects TRBV7-2 to TRBJ2-2, with a tentative D call TRBD2 (5 bases). The CDR3 is made up of 16 amino acids. Trimming removed 5 bases at V and 4 bases at J, with 17 bases between. The V gene's germline CDR1 is SGHTA and CDR2 FQGNSA.

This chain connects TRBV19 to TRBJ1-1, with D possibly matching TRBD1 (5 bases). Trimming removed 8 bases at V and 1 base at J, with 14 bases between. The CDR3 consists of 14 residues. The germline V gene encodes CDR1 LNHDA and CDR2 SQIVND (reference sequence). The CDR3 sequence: CASLPGGENTEAFF. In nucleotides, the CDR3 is TGTGCCAGTCTCCCGGGGGGGGAGAACACTGAAGCTTTCTTT.

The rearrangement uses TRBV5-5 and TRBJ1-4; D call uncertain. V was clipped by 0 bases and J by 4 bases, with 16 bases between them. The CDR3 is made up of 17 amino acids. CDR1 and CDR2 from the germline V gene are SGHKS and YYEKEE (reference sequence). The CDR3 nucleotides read TGTGCCAGCAGCTTGGCAGACGGAACGAGGGTTAATGAAAAACTGTTTTTT. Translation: CASSLADGTRVNEKLFF.

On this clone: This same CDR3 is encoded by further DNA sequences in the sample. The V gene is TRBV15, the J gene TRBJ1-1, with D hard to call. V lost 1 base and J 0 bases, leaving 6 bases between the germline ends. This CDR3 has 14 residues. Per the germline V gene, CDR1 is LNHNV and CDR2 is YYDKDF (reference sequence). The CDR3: CATSRGTVNTEAFF. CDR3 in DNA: TGTGCCACCAGCAGAGGCACGGTGAACACTGAAGCTTTCTTT.

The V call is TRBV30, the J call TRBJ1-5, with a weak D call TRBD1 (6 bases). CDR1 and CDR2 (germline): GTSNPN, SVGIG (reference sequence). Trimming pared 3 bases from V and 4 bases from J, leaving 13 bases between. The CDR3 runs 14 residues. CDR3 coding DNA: TGTGCCTGGAGCCGACGAACAGGGAATCAGCCCCAGCATTTT. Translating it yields CAWSRRTGNQPQHF. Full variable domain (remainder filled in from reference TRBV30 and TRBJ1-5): SQTIHQWPATLVQPVGSPLSLECTVEGTSNPNLYWYRQAAGRGLQLLFYSVGIGQISSEVPQNLSASRPQDRQFILSSKKLLLSDSGFYLCAWSRRTGNQPQHFGDGTRLSIL.

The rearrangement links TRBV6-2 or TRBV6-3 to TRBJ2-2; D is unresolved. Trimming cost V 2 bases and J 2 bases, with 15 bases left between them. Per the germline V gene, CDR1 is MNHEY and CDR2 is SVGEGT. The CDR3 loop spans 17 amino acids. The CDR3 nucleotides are TGTGCCAGCAGTTACCATGGCTTGGAGATAAACACCGGGGAGCTGTTTTTT. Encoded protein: CASSYHGLEINTGELFF.

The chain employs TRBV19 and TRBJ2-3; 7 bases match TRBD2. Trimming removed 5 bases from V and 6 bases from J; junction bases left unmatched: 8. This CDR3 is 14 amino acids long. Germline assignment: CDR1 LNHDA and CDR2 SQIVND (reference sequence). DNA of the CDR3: TGTGCCAGTAGTCGGGCGGGAGCATCGGATACGCAGTATTTT. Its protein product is CASSRAGASDTQYF. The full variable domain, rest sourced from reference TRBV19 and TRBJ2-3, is DGGITQSPKYLFRKEGQNVTLSCEQNLNHDAMYWYRQDPGQGLRLIYYSQIVNDFQKGDIAEGYSVSREKKESFPLTVTSAQKNPTAFYLCASSRAGASDTQYFGPGTRLTVL.

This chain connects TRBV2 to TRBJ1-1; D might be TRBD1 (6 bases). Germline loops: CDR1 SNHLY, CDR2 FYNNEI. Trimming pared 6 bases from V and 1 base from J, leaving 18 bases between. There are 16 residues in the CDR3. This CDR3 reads CASRRPPGQSNTEAFF. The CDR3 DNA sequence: TGTGCCAGCAGGAGACCCCCGGGACAATCGAACACTGAAGCTTTCTTT. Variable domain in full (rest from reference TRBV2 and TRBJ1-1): EPEVTQTPSHQVTQMGQEVILRCVPISNHLYFYWYRQILGQKVEFLVSFYNNEISEKSEIFDDQFSVERPDGSNFTLKIRSTKLEDSAMYFCASRRPPGQSNTEAFFGQGTRLTVV.

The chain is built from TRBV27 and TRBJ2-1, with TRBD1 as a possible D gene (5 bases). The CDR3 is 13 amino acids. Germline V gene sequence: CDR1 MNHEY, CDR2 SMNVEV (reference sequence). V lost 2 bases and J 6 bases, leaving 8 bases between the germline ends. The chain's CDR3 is CASSLQGLNEQFF. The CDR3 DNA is TGTGCCAGCAGTTTACAGGGCCTCAATGAGCAGTTCTTC.

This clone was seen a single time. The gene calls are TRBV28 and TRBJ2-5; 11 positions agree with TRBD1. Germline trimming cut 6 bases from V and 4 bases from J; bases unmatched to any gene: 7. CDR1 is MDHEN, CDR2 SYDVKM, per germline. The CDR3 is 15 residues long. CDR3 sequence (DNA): TGTGCCAGCAGACCCCTAGGGACAGGGGGAGAGACCCAGTACTTC. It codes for CASRPLGTGGETQYF. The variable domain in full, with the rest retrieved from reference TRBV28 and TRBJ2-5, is DVKVTQSSRYLVKRTGEKVFLECVQDMDHENMFWYRQDPGLGLRLIYFSYDVKMKEKGDIPEGYSVSREKKERFSLILESASTNQTSMYLCASRPLGTGGETQYFGPGTRLLVL.

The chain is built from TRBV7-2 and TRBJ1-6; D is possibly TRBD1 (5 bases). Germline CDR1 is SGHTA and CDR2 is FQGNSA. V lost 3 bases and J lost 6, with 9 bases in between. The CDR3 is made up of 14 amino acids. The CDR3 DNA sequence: TGTGCCAGCAGCTTCAGGGTCCGTAATTCACCCCTCCACTTT. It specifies CASSFRVRNSPLHF. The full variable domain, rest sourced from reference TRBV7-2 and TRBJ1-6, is GAGVSQSPSNKVTEKGKDVELRCDPISGHTALYWYRQSLGQGLEFLIYFQGNSAPDKSGLPSDRFSAERTGGSVSTLTIQRTQQEDSAVYLCASSFRVRNSPLHFGNGTRLTVT.

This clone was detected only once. The CDR3 sequence is CASGLGDRADTQYF. The CDR3 DNA is TGTGCTAGTGGTTTGGGAGACAGGGCAGATACGCAGTATTTT. The chain combines TRBV12-5 with TRBJ2-3, with TRBD1 identical over 7 bases. V was clipped by 1 base and J by 4 bases; unmatched bases: 2. This CDR3 contains 14 residues. Germline loops: CDR1 LGHNT, CDR2 FRNRAP.

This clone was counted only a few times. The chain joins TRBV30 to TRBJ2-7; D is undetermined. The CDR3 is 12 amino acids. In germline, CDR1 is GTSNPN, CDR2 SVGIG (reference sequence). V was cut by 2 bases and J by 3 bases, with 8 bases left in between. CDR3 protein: CAWSRGNYEQYF. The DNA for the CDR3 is TGTGCCTGGAGTCGAGGTAACTACGAGCAGTACTTC.

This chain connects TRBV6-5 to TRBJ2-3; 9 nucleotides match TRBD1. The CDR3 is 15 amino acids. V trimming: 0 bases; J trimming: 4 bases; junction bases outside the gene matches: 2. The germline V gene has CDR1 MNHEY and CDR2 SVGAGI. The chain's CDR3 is CASSYSDRGSDTQYF. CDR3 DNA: TGTGCCAGCAGTTACTCGGACAGGGGTTCAGATACGCAGTATTTT.

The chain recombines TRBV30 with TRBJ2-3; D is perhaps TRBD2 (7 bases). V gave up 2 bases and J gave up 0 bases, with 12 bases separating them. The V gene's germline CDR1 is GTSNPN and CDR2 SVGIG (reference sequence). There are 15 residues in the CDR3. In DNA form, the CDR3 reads TGTGCCTGGAGTAGGGGGGGCGGTAGCACAGATACGCAGTATTTT. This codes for CAWSRGGGSTDTQYF.

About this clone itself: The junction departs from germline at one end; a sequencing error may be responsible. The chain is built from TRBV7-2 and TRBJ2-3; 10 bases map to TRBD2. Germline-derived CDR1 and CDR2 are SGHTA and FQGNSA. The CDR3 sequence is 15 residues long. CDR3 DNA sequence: TGTGCCAGCAGATTAGGGACTAGCGGCACAGATACGCAGTATTTT. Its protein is CASRLGTSGTDTQYF.

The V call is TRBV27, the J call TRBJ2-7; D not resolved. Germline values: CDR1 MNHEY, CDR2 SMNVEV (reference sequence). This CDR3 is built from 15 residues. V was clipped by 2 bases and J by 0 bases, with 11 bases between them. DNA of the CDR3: TGTGCCAGCAGTTTAACCCGGGTGGTCTCCTACGAGCAGTACTTC. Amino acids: CASSLTRVVSYEQYF.

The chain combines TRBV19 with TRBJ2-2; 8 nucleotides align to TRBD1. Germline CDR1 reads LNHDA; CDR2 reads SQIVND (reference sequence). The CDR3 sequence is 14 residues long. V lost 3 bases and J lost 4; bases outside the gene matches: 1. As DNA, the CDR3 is TGTGCCAGTAGTATCCAGGGGGCCACCGGGGAGCTGTTTTTT. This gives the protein CASSIQGATGELFF.

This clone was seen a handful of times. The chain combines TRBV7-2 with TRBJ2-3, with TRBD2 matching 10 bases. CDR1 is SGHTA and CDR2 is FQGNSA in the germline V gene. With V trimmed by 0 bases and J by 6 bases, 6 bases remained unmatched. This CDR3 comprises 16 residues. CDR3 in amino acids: CASSLASSGGGDTQYF. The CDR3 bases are TGTGCCAGCAGCTTAGCCTCTAGCGGGGGAGGGGATACGCAGTATTTT.

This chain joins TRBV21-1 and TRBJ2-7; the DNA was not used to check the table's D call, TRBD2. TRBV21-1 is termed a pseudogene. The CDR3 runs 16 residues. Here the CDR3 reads CASSKRAPGSSYEQYF. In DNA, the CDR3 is TGTGCCAGCAGCAAACGGGCTCCGGGGAGTTCCTACGAGCAGTACTTC.

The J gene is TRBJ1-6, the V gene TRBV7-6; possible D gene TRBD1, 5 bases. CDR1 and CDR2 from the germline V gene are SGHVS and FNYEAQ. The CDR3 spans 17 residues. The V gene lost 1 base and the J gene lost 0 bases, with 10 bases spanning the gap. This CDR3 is CASSLGGGSSYNSPLHF. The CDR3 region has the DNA TGTGCCAGCAGCTTAGGTGGGGGGAGCTCCTATAATTCACCCCTCCACTTT.

CDR3: CASSLQGAAFQPQHF. Written as DNA, the CDR3 is TGTGCCAGCAGTTTACAGGGGGCGGCATTCCAGCCCCAGCATTTT. The rearrangement uses TRBV28 and TRBJ1-5; 8 bases are shared with TRBD1. Germline CDR1 and CDR2: MDHEN and SYDVKM. This CDR3 contains 15 residues. Unmatched junction bases numbered 7, after V lost 2 bases and J lost 7 bases.